Below, 7 T cell receptor beta chains from the same sample are listed, as sequenced in a study of blood T cell repertoires in COVID-19. The protocol was immunoSEQ multiplex PCR, while the TCRdb copy is restricted to in-frame clones and leaves out a portion. Among over 200,000 clones listed, around 83% were seen once. Sequencing used peripheral blood. The receptors originated from a middle-aged man with active or convalescent COVID-19.

In nucleotides, the CDR3 is TGTGCCAGCAGTGATCCTAGCGGACCAGAGACCCAGTACTTC. Translating gives CASSDPSGPETQYF. The chain has TRBV2 and TRBJ2-5, with 7 bases fitting TRBD2. In germline, CDR1 is SNHLY, CDR2 FYNNEI. There are 14 residues in the CDR3. The junction had 5 bases not matched to a gene; V was cut back by 3 bases and J by 4 bases.

The chain has TRBV19 and TRBJ2-5; the match to TRBD2 covers 9 bases. With 4 bases clipped from V and 0 bases from J, the junction kept 6 bases outside the gene matches. CDR1 LNHDA and CDR2 SQIVND come from the germline V gene (reference sequence). The CDR3 is 16 amino acids. CDR3: CASSTRSGGYQETQYF. The CDR3 nucleotides are TGTGCCAGTAGTACACGAAGCGGGGGGTACCAAGAGACCCAGTACTTC.

CDR3 sequence: CASSTGNSETQYF. CDR3 nucleotide sequence: TGTGCTTCGTCTACAGGGAATTCAGAGACCCAGTACTTC. J is TRBJ2-5 and V is TRBV12-5, with TRBD1 as a possible D gene (6 bases). This CDR3 has 13 residues. The V gene lost 11 bases and the J gene lost 4 bases, with 17 bases spanning the gap. From germline, CDR1 is LGHNT and CDR2 FRNRAP.

This chain joins TRBV10-3 and TRBJ1-1; 7 bases are a match to TRBD1. The CDR3 is made up of 12 amino acids. Germline CDR1 ENHRY, CDR2 SYGVKD. Germline trimming cut 10 bases from V and 5 bases from J; bases unmatched to any gene: 7. The DNA of the CDR3 is TGTGCCACCTCGACAGGGAGGACTGAAGCTTTCTTT. Its translation: CATSTGRTEAFF.

The chain uses TRBV6-6 and TRBJ1-1; D call uncertain. The V end was cut by 7 bases, the J end by 0 bases, with 9 bases between. Germline assignment: CDR1 MNHNY and CDR2 SVGAGI (reference sequence). This CDR3 spans 13 amino acids. The CDR3 nucleotides read TGTGCCAGCACGAGGTCCATGAACACTGAAGCTTTCTTT. Translation gives CASTRSMNTEAFF.

This chain links TRBV11-2 with TRBJ1-1; D unresolved. The CDR3 is made up of 15 amino acids. Per germline, CDR1 SGHAT and CDR2 FQNNGV. Trimming cost V 4 bases and J 5 bases, with 17 bases left between them. CDR3 DNA sequence: TGTGCCAGCAGCTCCTTGACGGGGAGGCGTACTGAAGCTTTCTTT. This sequence encodes CASSSLTGRRTEAFF.

V gene TRBV29-1 combines with J gene TRBJ1-1; the D is unclear. The CDR3 covers 14 residues. Germline CDR1 is SQVTM and CDR2 is ANQGSEA. V was trimmed by 4 bases and J by 3 bases, leaving 15 bases between them. The CDR3 region has the DNA TGCAGCGTTGTGGAGGGAGGAGGATACACTGAAGCTTTCTTT. It specifies CSVVEGGGYTEAFF.